Included here is one T cell receptor beta chain sequence, with context. The target antigen is unknown. The data were taken from a study of identical twins. The study's findings and limits: Abundant beta clonotypes from cord blood bore fewer insertions; memory repertoires lacked this pattern.

Using its own MiXCR run on the 5' RACE reads, TCRdb lists one record per CDR3 protein. The sample has approximately 690,000 distinct CDR3 sequences, approximately 6.1% seen once. Germline loops: CDR1 LNHDA, CDR2 SQIVND (reference sequence). With 6 bases clipped from V and 2 bases from J, the junction kept 10 bases outside the gene matches. The CDR3 length is 15 residues. The sample comprised naive T cells sorted from blood. The chain employs TRBV19 and TRBJ2-7; TRBD2 agrees at 7 bases. This sequence originates from a man aged 18 to 30 in good health. CDR3 protein: CASSFVSGSTYEQYF. The CDR3 DNA sequence: TGTGCCAGTAGCTTTGTTAGCGGGTCTACCTACGAGCAGTACTTC.